The 18 T cell receptor beta chains below were found in one sample sequenced in a study of post-analysis software for immune sequencing data. Study-wide points: Controls had lower frequencies than patients of a handful of TRBV segments, which included TRBV5-6, TRBV5-1 and TRBV20-1.

Antigens for these TCRs are unknown. The library was made from cDNA and included unique molecular identifiers. TCRdb reanalysed the PCR reads using MiXCR and keeps one entry per CDR3 protein. The sample lists about 820,000 distinct CDR3 sequences, roughly 50% occurring once. The sequencing input was blood. These receptors were taken from a girl between 10 and 17 years old with multiple sclerosis.

CDR3 in amino acids: CASSFGRGGPYNEQFF. Written as DNA, the CDR3 is TGTGCCAGCAGTTTCGGTCGCGGGGGACCCTACAATGAGCAGTTCTTC. The gene calls are TRBV12-3 or TRBV12-4 and TRBJ2-1; 7 bases are shared with TRBD2. V was pared by 3 bases and J by 2 bases, with 7 bases of the junction left unmatched. The CDR3 loop spans 16 amino acids.

The CDR3 nucleotides read TGTGCCAGCAGTTTCTCGCAAGGCGAGCAGTACTTC. Its translation is CASSFSQGEQYF. The chain is built from TRBV28 and TRBJ2-7; D gene ambiguous. Germline values: CDR1 MDHEN, CDR2 SYDVKM. The CDR3 has 12 residues. Between the trimmed V and J ends, which lost 3 bases and 6 bases, there was a span of 9 bases.

V usage is TRBV5-1 and J usage is TRBJ2-1; D gene unclear. CDR3 length: 14 residues. Germline values: CDR1 SGHRS, CDR2 YFSETQ. V lost 0 bases and J lost 6, with 10 bases in between. The CDR3 region is CASSLGGLGNEQFF. The CDR3 nucleotides read TGCGCCAGCAGCTTGGGCGGCCTTGGCAATGAGCAGTTCTTC.

This clonotype was detected a few times. The rearrangement links TRBV7-3 to TRBJ2-3, with 11 bases lining up with TRBD2. The CDR3 loop spans 16 amino acids. V trimming: 5 bases; J trimming: 2 bases; junction bases outside the gene matches: 6. The V gene's germline CDR1 is SGHTA and CDR2 FQGTGA. The CDR3 here is CASSPWTSGYTDTQYF. The CDR3 DNA sequence: TGTGCCAGCAGCCCGTGGACTAGCGGGTACACAGATACGCAGTATTTT. The full variable domain, with the rest looked up from reference TRBV7-3 and TRBJ2-3, is GAGVSQTPSNKVTEKGKYVELRCDPISGHTALYWYRQSLGQGPEFLIYFQGTGAADDSGLPNDRFFAVRPEGSVSTLKIQRTERGDSAVYLCASSPWTSGYTDTQYFGPGTRLTVL.

This clonotype has just one count. The chain carries TRBV7-9 and TRBJ2-5; 7 bases agree with TRBD1. The CDR3 spans 16 residues. CDR1 and CDR2 from the germline V gene are SEHNR and FQNEAQ (reference sequence). The V segment lost 5 bases and the J segment 5 bases; nucleotides outside the gene matches: 14. Here the CDR3 reads CASSTLDRSSRETQYF. The CDR3, as DNA: TGTGCCAGCAGCACGCTGGACAGGTCGTCTCGGGAGACCCAGTACTTC.

The sample holds a few counts of this clonotype. This chain connects TRBV7-9 to TRBJ2-7, with TRBD2 identical over 8 bases. From germline, CDR1 is SEHNR and CDR2 FQNEAQ (reference sequence). This CDR3 has 14 amino acids. The ends lost 2 bases at V and 4 bases at J; junction bases unmatched: 4. The DNA for the CDR3 is TGTGCCAGCAGCTTAACCGGGAGGGCTTACGAGCAGTACTTC. Translation gives CASSLTGRAYEQYF.

The table lists this clonotype with a few counts. The chain carries TRBV29-1 and TRBJ2-4, with D perhaps matching TRBD1 (6 bases). The CDR3 length is 12 residues. Germline-derived CDR1 and CDR2 are SQVTM and ANQGSEA. V gave up 7 bases and J gave up 8 bases, with 15 bases separating them. The CDR3 DNA sequence: TGCAGCGCCTCGACAGGAAGGGACATTCAGTACTTC. Translating it yields CSASTGRDIQYF.

This clonotype was seen at least ten times. This chain uses TRBV6-6 with TRBJ1-2; 10 bases align to TRBD1. Losses at the gene ends were 8 bases for V and 6 bases for J; bases not matched to a gene: 6. Germline lookup yields CDR1 MNHNY and CDR2 SVGAGI (reference sequence). The CDR3 runs 13 residues. The CDR3 nucleotides are TGTGCCAGCTCCGGACAGGGGGGACATGGCTACACCTTC. Translation gives CASSGQGGHGYTF.

V and J are TRBV10-3 and TRBJ2-6; D is ambiguous. Germline V gives CDR1 ENHRY, CDR2 SYGVKD. The CDR3 is 15 amino acids. V shed 3 bases and J shed 0 bases, with 6 bases lying between them. This CDR3 is CAISDGYSGANVLTF. As DNA, the CDR3 is TGTGCCATCAGTGACGGGTACTCTGGGGCCAACGTCCTGACTTTC.

V usage is TRBV20-1 and J usage is TRBJ2-5, with D perhaps assigned TRBD1 or TRBD2 (5 bases each). The germline V and J ends were trimmed by 8 bases and 5 bases, with 12 bases remaining between them. This CDR3 is built from 11 residues. CDR1 DFQATT and CDR2 SNEGSKA come from the germline V gene (reference sequence). CDR3 region: CSSKWGETQYF. DNA of the CDR3: TGCAGTTCGAAGTGGGGGGAGACCCAGTACTTC.

The chain has TRBV10-3 and TRBJ1-2; 7 nucleotides agree with TRBD1. V lost 2 bases, J lost 9 bases, and 3 bases stayed unmatched. The germline V gene encodes CDR1 ENHRY and CDR2 SYGVKD. The CDR3 loop spans 12 amino acids. CDR3 residues: CAISETTGSYTF. The CDR3 coding sequence is TGTGCCATCAGTGAGACGACAGGGAGCTACACCTTC.

Only a few counts were recorded for this clonotype. The rearrangement joins TRBV18 to TRBJ2-5, with TRBD2 matching over 8 bases. The J call is uncertain, as TRBJ2-7 better fits the DNA end. CDR1 is KGHSH and CDR2 is LQKENI in the germline V gene. The length of the CDR3 is 13 residues. CDR3 DNA sequence: TGTGCCAGCTCACCGCGCGGGGGGTTCGAGCAGTACTTC. Translated: CASSPRGGFEQYF.

This chain links TRBV5-1 with TRBJ1-2; unclear D gene. With 4 bases removed from V and 0 bases from J, the gap between germline ends came to 16 bases. CDR3 length: 16 residues. The V gene's germline CDR1 is SGHRS and CDR2 YFSETQ. The CDR3 region has the DNA TGCGCCAGCAGCCTAAACGTTCGGGCTTCTAACTATGGCTACACCTTC. Amino acid sequence: CASSLNVRASNYGYTF.

This clonotype turned up a few times. The V gene is TRBV20-1, the J gene TRBJ1-2; no firm D call. Germline V gene data show CDR1 as DFQATT and CDR2 as SNEGSKA (reference sequence). The CDR3 loop spans 12 amino acids. Trimming took off 4 bases at V and 0 bases at J, with 6 bases between the two ends. CDR3 coding DNA: TGCAGTGCTACCGCTACTAACTATGGCTACACCTTC. Translating gives CSATATNYGYTF.

The chain employs TRBV6-5 and TRBJ2-6; D gene unclear. CDR3 size: 14 residues. Germline V CDR1 and CDR2: MNHEY, SVGAGI. Trimming left V 6 bases short and J 8 bases short, with 14 bases between. The CDR3 nucleotides read TGTGCCAGCAGCCGCGCGGTGGGGACCAACGTCCTGACTTTC. This translates into CASSRAVGTNVLTF.

The CDR3 region is CASSPRLVPIGTQYF. The DNA of the CDR3 is TGTGCCAGCTCACCTCGCCTAGTACCGATAGGGACCCAGTACTTC. The chain couples TRBV18 to TRBJ2-7, with no clear D. The better agreement between TRBJ2-5 and the DNA end casts doubt on the J call. The CDR3 length is 15 residues. Germline CDR1 is KGHSH and CDR2 is LQKENI.

The genes are TRBV10-1 and TRBJ1-1; D unclear. This CDR3 is built from 15 residues. Germline-derived CDR1 and CDR2 are WNHNN and SYGVQD (reference sequence). V was trimmed by 3 bases and J by 6 bases, leaving 17 bases between them. The CDR3: CASSDRAGSRAEAFF. The CDR3 DNA reads as TGCGCCAGCAGTGATCGTGCGGGGTCGAGGGCTGAAGCTTTCTTT.

The J gene is TRBJ2-1, the V gene TRBV29-1; 8 bases fit TRBD2. CDR1 and CDR2 (germline): SQVTM, ANQGSEA. CDR3 length equals 17 residues. V lost 6 bases, J lost 9 bases, and 22 bases stayed unmatched. The CDR3 reads CSVPRTGGEGVIGEQFF. DNA of the CDR3: TGCAGCGTCCCACGTACCGGGGGGGAGGGAGTGATCGGTGAGCAGTTCTTC.